A single sample gave rise to the 6 T cell receptor beta chains below, sequenced in a study of cytomegalovirus exposure and HLA in healthy donors. 60 Vbeta and 13 Jbeta primers were used in PCR. Only in-frame clones appear in the TCRdb table, and some are missing; sequencing was by immunoSEQ multiplex PCR. Of approximately 150,000 clones in the sample, approximately 80% were seen once. What was sequenced was PBMCs. The receptor set was obtained from a man aged 40-50 years in good health and CMV-seronegative.

This rearrangement joins TRBV5-6 to TRBJ2-3; 9 bases agree with TRBD1. The CDR3 extends over 15 amino acids. Trimming cost V 4 bases and J 3 bases; bases outside gene matches: 6. Germline values: CDR1 SGHDT, CDR2 YYEEEE. Here the CDR3 reads CASSGGQGGTDTQYF. CDR3 in DNA: TGTGCCAGCAGCGGGGGACAGGGAGGGACAGATACGCAGTATTTT.

This chain uses TRBV7-8 with TRBJ1-5, with 9 nucleotides matching TRBD1. This CDR3 contains 16 residues. Germline-derived CDR1 and CDR2 are SGHVS and FQNEAQ. Unmatched junction bases numbered 6, after V lost 4 bases and J lost 2 bases. CDR3 protein: CASSYRDRDGNQPQHF. CDR3 DNA sequence: TGTGCCAGCAGCTACCGGGACAGGGACGGCAATCAGCCCCAGCATTTT.

The chain links TRBV6-4 to TRBJ1-1, with no clear D. The germline V gene has CDR1 MRHNA and CDR2 SNTAGT. This CDR3 is 14 amino acids long. The V end lost 2 bases, the J end lost 2 bases, and 9 bases lay between the germline ends. DNA of the CDR3: TGTGCCAGCAGTGACGGCAGTCCAAACACTGAAGCTTTCTTT. This translates into CASSDGSPNTEAFF.

The chain carries TRBV19 and TRBJ2-1, with 13 bases that match TRBD2. CDR1 LNHDA and CDR2 SQIVND come from the germline V gene (reference sequence). This CDR3 has 16 residues. The V segment lost 6 bases and the J segment 8 bases; nucleotides outside the gene matches: 10. The CDR3 here is CASRIKLAGGHYEQFF. DNA of the CDR3: TGTGCCAGTAGAATCAAACTAGCGGGGGGGCATTATGAGCAGTTCTTC.

The rearrangement joins TRBV25-1 to TRBJ1-5; 7 bases agree with TRBD1. CDR3 length: 13 amino acids. Germline-derived CDR1 and CDR2 are MGHDK and SYGVNS. The V gene end was trimmed by 6 bases and the J gene end by 3 bases; junction bases not matched to a gene: 2. CDR3 sequence (DNA): TGTGCCAGCAGAGACAGGGACAATCAGCCCCAGCATTTT. It is translated as CASRDRDNQPQHF. Together with reference TRBV25-1 and TRBJ1-5, the CDR3 gives the full variable domain: EADIYQTPRYLVIGTGKKITLECSQTMGHDKMYWYQQDPGMELHLIHYSYGVNSTEKGDLSSESTVSRIRTEHFPLTLESARPSHTSQYLCASRDRDNQPQHFGDGTRLSIL.

CDR3 region: CASSQFPGNEQFF. The CDR3 DNA sequence: TGCGCCAGCAGCCAATTCCCGGGGAATGAGCAGTTCTTC. The chain joins TRBV4-1 to TRBJ2-1; D is possibly TRBD2 (5 bases). Per germline, CDR1 MGHRA and CDR2 YSYEKL. This CDR3 has 13 amino acids. The V gene lost 2 bases and the J gene lost 7 bases, with 9 bases spanning the gap.